This T cell receptor (beta chain) was found in a study of CD8+ T cells in alopecia areata. Study overall: Tofacitinib therapy took 6 to 18 months; 6 months off drug came after. Overall study findings and caveats: Tofacitinib significantly brought down scalp clonality and expanded CD8+ clones among top 100. Against the mouse data, patients shared TCRs less clearly, possibly for HLA reasons.

cDNA prepared by RNA extraction and subsequent reverse transcription served as the template for sequencing. Measured with immunoSEQ multiplex PCR; TCRdb has only the in-frame clones, and not every one. The repertoire has fewer than 250,000 clones, roughly three fifths of them found once; the top ten carry 0.65% to 0.7%. Treatment indicated: oral pan-JAK inhibitor, 5-10 mg twice daily. CDR1 LGHNA and CDR2 YNFKEQ come from the germline V gene. The CDR3 sequence is 14 residues long. With 0 bases removed from V and 3 bases from J, the gap between germline ends came to 9 bases. In regard to this clone: As yet, its antigen is unknown.

The receptor was derived from a human donor with alopecia areata. This chain connects TRBV4-2 to TRBJ2-7; the D is unclear. The source was CD4+ T cells sorted from blood, collected at week 4, from a patient treated with tofacitinib. In nucleotides, the CDR3 is TGTGCCAGCAGCCAAGAGGCGGTCAACTACGAGCAGTACTTC. It translates to CASSQEAVNYEQYF.